This TCR beta chain was recovered during a study of blood T cell repertoires in COVID-19 (TCRdb year 2020). Study-level background: Samples from collaborators originated in the United States, Italy and Spain and spanned both the acute and convalescent phases of COVID-19. The material from the prospective study consisted of cDNA or gDNA derived from T cells, B-cell-depleted T cells, or PBMCs. The dataset comprised deeply sampled blood TCRbeta repertoires from subjects exposed to, actively infected with, or recovered from COVID-19. The repertoires were made available in a free public database intended to serve as a resource for research on the immune response to SARS-CoV-2. Samples came from the ongoing ImmuneRACE study (first 160 participants) plus 1,254 subjects from 6 global collaborators. A de-identified subject ID, COVID-19 status, age in years and sex were almost always included in the sample metadata. Where HLA class I and class II types were available, the types were taken from metadata supplied by the sample provider, not from assay-based typing. Summary of the overall study and its limitations: How much clinical and demographic metadata was included differed by source and by participant, and the metadata was provided uncurated.

There are 15 amino acids in the CDR3, from cysteine to phenylalanine inclusive. Only the CDR3 portion is preserved as DNA: 45 bases, with reading frame beginning at the first base. CDR1 and CDR2 (SEHNR, FQNEAQ) derive from the germline V gene (reference sequence). V loses 1 base of germline sequence and J loses 6 bases, and the interval between the two ends is 13 bases. Each collaborating institution followed its own protocols to collect whole blood in K2EDTA tubes. For TCRbeta analysis, collaborator samples were shipped as frozen whole blood, as isolated PBMCs, or as DNA extracted from either sample type. This clone was counted only a few times. Its specific antigen is unknown. One base away there is no much larger clone; base qualities are not given. TCRbeta CDR3 regions were amplified from genomic DNA using the immunoSEQ Assay, a bias-controlled multiplex PCR. Under the source paper's analysis protocol: Nucleated cell counts per sample were estimated from amplification of reference gene primers within the assay. Sequence reads were collapsed and filtered to measure the absolute abundance of every unique TCRbeta CDR3 rearrangement. Productive Simpson clonality was computed per sample as the square root of Simpson's diversity index over productive rearrangements. The source is immuneACCESS, and TCRdb retained only in-frame sequences with V and J called. Part of the clones is not carried over; for the studies checked, unresolved V genes explain less than half of this, and the remainder is unexplained. V, J and clone size are those of that table, while D and trimming were read from the DNA. Recorded for this sample are some 74,000 clones; 80% of them occurred a single time. The top ten hold around 12% of the sample.

The sequenced sample consisted of peripheral blood. The source of this sequence is a human donor in a cohort sampled during active COVID-19. The V and J segments used are TRBV7-9 and TRBJ2-1; TRBD1 might be the D gene, on 5 matching bases. The CDR3 region has the sequence CASSLVRGDGNEQFF. The DNA is TGTGCCAGCAGCTTAGTAAGGGGCGATGGCAATGAGCAGTTCTTC.